This TCR beta chain was recovered during a study of Graves' ophthalmopathy and Graves' hyperthyroidism listed by TCRdb under 2018. The study in broad terms: Peripheral blood was collected before any treatment was given, at the time of initial diagnosis. T-cell repertoires of thyroid tissue and blood were compared in 5 or 6 hyperthyroidism patients. In total, 135 blood samples were TCR-sequenced: 43 ophthalmopathy, some 75 hyperthyroidism and some 17 hyperthyroidism-to-ophthalmopathy patients. For independent validation, a separate cohort was made up of 18 hyperthyroidism patients plus 17 patients who later progressed from hyperthyroidism to ophthalmopathy. The study used signatures of the TCR beta repertoire to tell Graves' ophthalmopathy apart from Graves' hyperthyroidism and to predict which patients would progress to ophthalmopathy. Following sampling, methimazole starting at 30 mg daily was administered to hyperthyroidism patients, and high-dose intravenous methylprednisolone was administered to ophthalmopathy patients. To explore V-J signatures that distinguish ophthalmopathy from hyperthyroidism, a discovery set of about 99 patients was enrolled, made up of 43 with ophthalmopathy and around 60 with stable hyperthyroidism. Beyond this particular receptor, the publication reports: Most expanded thyroid clonotypes with a frequency above 0.001 also appeared in blood, which suggests that blood repertoires may reflect the immune response in the thyroid. The 13-signature model separated ophthalmopathy from stable hyperthyroidism with approximately 85% sensitivity and about 84% specificity in cross-validation, and 80%/75% in the test set. In validation, the model predicted ophthalmopathy progression with 70.59% sensitivity and around 72% specificity; eleven to twelve predicted patients were CT-confirmed with GO in a median of 6.5 months. Sample size was not predetermined statistically, and investigators were not blinded to group allocation.

Including cysteine and phenylalanine, the CDR3 has 15 amino acids. Of the read, only the CDR3 DNA is kept; its 45 bases are in frame from base 1. The germline V gene encodes CDR1 SQVTM and CDR2 ANQGSEA. V trim: 3 bases; J trim: 4 bases; unmatched bases: 11. Ophthalmopathy patients were characterized by moderately to severely active disease, a Clinical Activity Score of at least 3, a NOSPECS grade of at least 4, and a disease duration under 3 months. Patients with other autoimmune diseases, uncontrolled infections, pregnancy or lactation were excluded. Clinical symptoms, serum thyroxine, TRAb, thyroid ultrasound and orbital computed tomography were used for diagnosis. Using Ficoll-Paque density gradient centrifugation, PBMCs were isolated from 9.5 to 10 ml of fresh peripheral blood. Total RNA was extracted with Trizol reagent and quality-checked on an Agilent 2100 Bioanalyzer. About this clonotype itself: No antigen is known for it. Within one base of it there is no much larger clone, and no base qualities were kept.

For repertoire sequencing, the TCR beta CDR3 regions were amplified from RNA transcripts. A first-round RT-PCR used HTBI primers with the Qiagen OneStep RT-PCR kit, followed by a second-round multiplex PCR, size selection and purification. The libraries underwent paired-end sequencing with 100 bp reads on an Illumina HiSeq2000. The study's own analysis went as follows. SOAPnuke was used to process the reads, throwing out any read that had adapters, had uncalled bases, had a mean Phred below 15, or lacked an exact constant-primer or identifier match. COPE v1.2.5 was used to merge high-quality paired reads. Each unique nucleotide sequence was defined as a clonotype, and clonotypes were aligned to IMGT TRB V, D and J references with MiTCR v1.1. The analysis was limited to V-J combinations with a frequency above 0.0001, which together covered roughly 99% of the repertoires. A TCR clonal expansion and chaos score per V-J combination was defined as the ratio of F50 clonal expansion to chaos observed in the TCRdist matrix. Welch's t-statistics and random forest were used to reduce the features to around 13 V-J combinations, which were then used as input to a naive Bayes classifier. Thyroid-blood repertoire similarity was quantified with the Morisita-Horn index. TCRdb's own reprocessing of the public reads used fastp at Q25 and MiXCR and kept productive beta chains. Each CDR3 protein gets just one entry, which takes the most common genes and DNA from the rows behind it. These V and J calls originate from TCRdb's pipeline instead of the authors' own analysis. The sample includes about 700,000 distinct CDR3 sequences, with 35% to 45% observed a single time. More than 2.5% of the sample comes from the top ten.

This TCR was recovered from an adult man with Graves' ophthalmopathy. Sample: peripheral blood. Recombination joined TRBV29-1 with TRBJ1-2; the central 7 bases match TRBD1. The nucleotides read TGCAGCGTTGAGGGGCGGGGGTGGGACAGCTATGGCTACACCTTC. Translated, it reads CSVEGRGWDSYGYTF.